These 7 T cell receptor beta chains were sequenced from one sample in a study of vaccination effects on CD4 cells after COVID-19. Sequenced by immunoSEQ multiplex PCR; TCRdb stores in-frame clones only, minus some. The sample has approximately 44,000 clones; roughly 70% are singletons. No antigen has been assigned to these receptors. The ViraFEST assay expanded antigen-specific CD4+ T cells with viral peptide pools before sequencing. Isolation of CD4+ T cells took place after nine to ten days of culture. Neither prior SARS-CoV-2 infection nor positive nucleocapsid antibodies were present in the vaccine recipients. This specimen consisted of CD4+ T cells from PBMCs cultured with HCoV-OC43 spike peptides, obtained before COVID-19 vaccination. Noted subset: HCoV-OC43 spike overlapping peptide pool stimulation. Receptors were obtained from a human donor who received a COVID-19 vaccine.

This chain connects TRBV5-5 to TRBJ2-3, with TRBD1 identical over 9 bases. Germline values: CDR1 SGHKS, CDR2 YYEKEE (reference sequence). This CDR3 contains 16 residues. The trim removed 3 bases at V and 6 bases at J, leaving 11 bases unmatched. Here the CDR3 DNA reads TGTGCCAGCAGCTGGGACAGGGATTTTCTGGGGGATACGCAGTATTTT. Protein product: CASSWDRDFLGDTQYF.

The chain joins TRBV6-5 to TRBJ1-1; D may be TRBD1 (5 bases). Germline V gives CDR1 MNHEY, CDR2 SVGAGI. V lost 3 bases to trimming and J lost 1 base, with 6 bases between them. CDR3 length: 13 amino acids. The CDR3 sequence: CASSYDRNTEAFF. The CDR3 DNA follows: TGTGCCAGCAGTTATGACAGGAACACTGAAGCTTTCTTT.

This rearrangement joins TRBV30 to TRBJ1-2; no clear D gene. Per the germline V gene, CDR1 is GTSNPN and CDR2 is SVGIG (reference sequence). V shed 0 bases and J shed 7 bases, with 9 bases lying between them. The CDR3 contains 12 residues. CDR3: CAWSVSLAGYTF. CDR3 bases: TGTGCCTGGAGTGTATCTCTGGCTGGCTACACCTTC.

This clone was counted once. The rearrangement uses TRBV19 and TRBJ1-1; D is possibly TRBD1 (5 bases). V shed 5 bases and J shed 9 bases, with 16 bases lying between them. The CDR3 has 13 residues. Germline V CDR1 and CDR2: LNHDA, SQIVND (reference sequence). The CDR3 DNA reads TGTGCCAGTAGTTCGGGGAGGAGGGGAAAAGCTTTCTTT. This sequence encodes CASSSGRRGKAFF.

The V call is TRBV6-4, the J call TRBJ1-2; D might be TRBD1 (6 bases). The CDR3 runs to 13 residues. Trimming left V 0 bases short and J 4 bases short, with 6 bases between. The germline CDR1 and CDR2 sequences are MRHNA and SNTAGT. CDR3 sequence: CASSDSGAYGYTF. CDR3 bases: TGTGCCAGCAGTGACTCGGGGGCCTATGGCTACACCTTC.

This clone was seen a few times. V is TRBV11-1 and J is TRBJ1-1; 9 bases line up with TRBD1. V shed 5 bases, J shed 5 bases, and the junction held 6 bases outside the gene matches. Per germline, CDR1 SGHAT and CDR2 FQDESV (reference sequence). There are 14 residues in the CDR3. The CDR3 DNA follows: TGTGCCAGCAGCCAAACAGGGGGCAGAACTGAAGCTTTCTTT. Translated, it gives CASSQTGGRTEAFF.

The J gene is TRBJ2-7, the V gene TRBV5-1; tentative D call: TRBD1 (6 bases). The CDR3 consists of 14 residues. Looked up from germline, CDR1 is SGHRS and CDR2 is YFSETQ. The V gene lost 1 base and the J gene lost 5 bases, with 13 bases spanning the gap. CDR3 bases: TGCGCCAGCAGCTTGAGGACAGCCAGGGACGAGCAGTACTTC. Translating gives CASSLRTARDEQYF.